The 32 T cell receptor beta chains listed next were all sequenced from one sample in a study of blood T cells in healthy people across ages. Sample-barcoded 5' priming and a J-beta primer mix drove a second PCR of roughly 6 to 12 cycles. TCRdb called the 5' RACE reads again in MiXCR, with one record for every CDR3 protein. The data show 1.4 million or so distinct CDR3 sequences, approximately 42% seen once. The specimen was blood. These receptors were obtained from a woman between 18 and 29 years old in good health.

This clonotype was picked up a small number of times. The V and J genes are TRBV6-1 and TRBJ1-5, with 7 bases lining up with TRBD1. The CDR3 is 17 residues long. V trimming: 8 bases; J trimming: 0 bases; junction bases outside the gene matches: 13. Germline V CDR1 and CDR2: MNHNS, SASEGT. Here the CDR3 reads CASARAGGGYSNQPQHF. The CDR3 region has the DNA TGTGCCAGCGCGCGGGCAGGGGGGGGTTATAGCAATCAGCCCCAGCATTTT.

This clonotype was detected many times. The chain combines TRBV11-2 with TRBJ2-1, with 7 bases fitting TRBD1. CDR3 length equals 16 residues. Looked up from germline, CDR1 is SGHAT and CDR2 is FQNNGV. The ends lost 1 base at V and 4 bases at J; junction bases unmatched: 7. The CDR3 region has the DNA TGTGCCAGCAGCTTAGGGGTGACAGGGAATTACAATGAGCAGTTCTTC. Its translation is CASSLGVTGNYNEQFF.

The chain combines TRBV6-5 with TRBJ1-3; a weak D match, TRBD1 (5 bases). V was cut by 4 bases and J by 1 base, with 14 bases left in between. The length of the CDR3 is 16 residues. Germline V gene data show CDR1 as MNHEY and CDR2 as SVGAGI. CDR3 nucleotides: TGTGCCAGCAGTTCCTGGTTGGGGCCGTCTGGAAACACCATATATTTT. This encodes CASSSWLGPSGNTIYF.

V is TRBV9 and J is TRBJ2-5; D gene unclear. CDR3 length: 15 amino acids. Trimming removed 0 bases at V and 0 bases at J, with 9 bases between. Germline values: CDR1 SGDLS, CDR2 YYNGEE. The CDR3 loop is CASSVESSHQETQYF. For the CDR3, the DNA is TGTGCCAGCAGCGTAGAAAGTAGTCACCAAGAGACCCAGTACTTC.

The chain uses TRBV6-5 and TRBJ2-1, with 7 nucleotides matching TRBD1. The CDR3 is 13 residues long. With 6 bases clipped from V and 7 bases from J, the junction kept 6 bases outside the gene matches. The germline CDR1 and CDR2 sequences are MNHEY and SVGAGI. The CDR3 loop reads CASSDRVRNEQFF. The CDR3 DNA reads TGTGCCAGCAGCGACAGGGTCAGAAATGAGCAGTTCTTC.

V usage is TRBV7-2 and J usage is TRBJ2-2; D not resolved. This CDR3 region has 12 residues. The germline V gene has CDR1 SGHTA and CDR2 FQGNSA. Trimming pared 2 bases from V and 8 bases from J, leaving 6 bases between. CDR3 coding DNA: TGTGCCAGCAGCTTAACCCTTGGGGAGCTGTTTTTT. Its protein is CASSLTLGELFF.

The gene calls are TRBV29-1 and TRBJ1-1, with D uncertain. The CDR3 is 13 residues long. CDR1 is SQVTM, CDR2 ANQGSEA, per germline. Trimming took off 5 bases at V and 0 bases at J, with 10 bases between the two ends. The CDR3 nucleotides are TGCAGCGTTTTGGTACACCTGAACACTGAAGCTTTCTTT. Protein sequence: CSVLVHLNTEAFF.

This clonotype was counted only a few times. The V and J genes are TRBV29-1 and TRBJ2-1, with TRBD2 as a possible D gene (5 bases). The CDR3 extends over 13 amino acids. Trimming removed 5 bases at V and 6 bases at J, with 14 bases between. The germline V gene encodes CDR1 SQVTM and CDR2 ANQGSEA. Written as DNA, the CDR3 is TGCAGCGTTCCCGGACTGACGAGCAATGAGCAGTTCTTC. It specifies CSVPGLTSNEQFF.

As regards this clonotype: The germline gene is not matched at one end of the junction; a read error may be the cause. V usage is TRBV3-1 and J usage is TRBJ1-1, with D unresolved. CDR1 is LGHDT and CDR2 is YNNKEL in the germline V gene (reference sequence). The CDR3 has 16 residues. The CDR3 is CASSQGSGSLKTEAFF. In DNA, the CDR3 is TGTGCCAGCAGCCAAGGCTCCGGGTCCTTGAAGACTGAAGCTTTCTTT.

In regard to this clonotype: A much larger clone is a single base away; this may be a read error. The chain carries TRBV24-1 and TRBJ2-1, with 10 bases that match TRBD1. Germline V gene lookup returns CDR1 KGHDR and CDR2 SFDVKD. The CDR3 has 15 residues. The ends lost 4 bases at V and 12 bases at J; junction bases unmatched: 11. The CDR3 nucleotides are TGTGCCACCAGTGAATCCGGGACAGGGGCATGCGGGCAGTTCTTC. This codes for CATSESGTGACGQFF.

The table lists this clonotype with a few counts. The rearrangement uses TRBV6-1 and TRBJ2-3, with D perhaps matching TRBD2 (5 bases). The CDR3 consists of 16 residues. The V gene's germline CDR1 is MNHNS and CDR2 SASEGT. Trimming left V 4 bases short and J 3 bases short, with 17 bases between. The CDR3, as DNA: TGTGCCAGCAGTGTACTAGGAGCCCACATGACAGATACGCAGTATTTT. Translated, it gives CASSVLGAHMTDTQYF.

A few counts support this clonotype. V is TRBV9 and J is TRBJ2-4, with D uncertain. Near its end, the DNA agrees better with TRBJ2-7, so the J call may be wrong. This CDR3 comprises 12 residues. Germline CDR1 SGDLS, CDR2 YYNGEE. The CDR3 is CASSVTFYEQYF. The CDR3 nucleotides read TGTGCCAGCAGCGTGACCTTTTACGAGCAGTACTTC.

This chain links TRBV18 with TRBJ2-5; 10 bases map to TRBD1. The DNA matches TRBJ2-7 better at its end, which makes the J call doubtful. The germline V gene has CDR1 KGHSH and CDR2 LQKENI. The CDR3 runs to 15 residues. The CDR3 reads CASSPDRGQLSEQYF. As DNA, the CDR3 is TGTGCCAGCTCACCTGACAGGGGGCAATTGTCCGAGCAGTACTTC.

The rearrangement joins TRBV5-1 to TRBJ1-6, with 8 bases lining up with TRBD1. This CDR3 spans 15 amino acids. Germline V lookup: CDR1 SGHRS, CDR2 YFSETQ. Trimming at V came to 4 bases and at J to 7 bases, leaving 7 bases not matched to a gene. This CDR3 reads CASSTRTGSNSPLHF. The CDR3 DNA reads TGCGCCAGCAGCACCCGGACAGGGTCCAATTCACCCCTCCACTTT.

This clonotype was seen more than once but under ten times. V usage is TRBV4-3 and J usage is TRBJ2-5, with 7 bases identical to TRBD2. CDR1 and CDR2 from the germline V gene are LGHNA and YSLEER. V was pared by 2 bases and J by 1 base, with 4 bases of the junction left unmatched. The CDR3 is made up of 15 amino acids. The CDR3 loop is CASSQTLAVQETQYF. The CDR3 coding sequence is TGCGCCAGCAGCCAAACGCTAGCGGTCCAAGAGACCCAGTACTTC.

The rearrangement uses TRBV7-9 and TRBJ1-5; 11 positions agree with TRBD1. V lost 5 bases, J lost 3 bases, and 6 bases stayed unmatched. Germline V gene data show CDR1 as SEHNR and CDR2 as FQNEAQ (reference sequence). The CDR3 consists of 16 residues. The CDR3 protein is CASSRGDRGTNQPQHF. Written as DNA, the CDR3 is TGTGCCAGCAGCCGAGGGGACAGGGGGACCAATCAGCCCCAGCATTTT.

Only a few counts were recorded for this clonotype. The chain is built from TRBV4-2 and TRBJ2-7, with TRBD1 as a possible D gene (6 bases). V gave up 4 bases and J gave up 7 bases, with 14 bases separating them. Germline lookup yields CDR1 LGHNA and CDR2 YNFKEQ. This CDR3 contains 13 residues. In DNA, the CDR3 is TGTGCCAGCAGCCGGGACACTTGGAGGGAGCAGTACTTC. This translates into CASSRDTWREQYF.

The V call is TRBV7-2, the J call TRBJ2-1, with 9 positions matching TRBD2. The CDR3 has 16 amino acids. Germline CDR1 and CDR2: SGHTA and FQGNSA. J was trimmed by 3 bases and V by 5 bases; bases with no gene match: 8. This chain's CDR3 is CASSANPSGNYNEQFF. The CDR3, as DNA: TGTGCCAGCAGCGCAAACCCTAGCGGGAACTACAATGAGCAGTTCTTC.

V usage is TRBV20-1 and J usage is TRBJ1-1; D is uncertain. V lost 3 bases to trimming and J lost 1 base, with 9 bases between them. This CDR3 is 13 amino acids long. From germline, CDR1 is DFQATT and CDR2 SNEGSKA (reference sequence). This CDR3 is CSASDRQNTEAFF. The CDR3 coding sequence is TGCAGTGCTAGTGATCGGCAGAACACTGAAGCTTTCTTT.

V is TRBV2 and J is TRBJ2-4; 7 bases map to TRBD1. With the DNA end fitting TRBJ2-7 better, the J assignment may be wrong. Per the germline V gene, CDR1 is SNHLY and CDR2 is FYNNEI. CDR3 length: 15 amino acids. The CDR3 bases are TGTGCCAGCAGTGAAGGGGACAGTCTTTCATACGAGCAGTACTTC. Its protein is CASSEGDSLSYEQYF.

This clonotype occurred many times. A read error may account for a junction end that differs from germline. J is TRBJ2-1 and V is TRBV5-1; 8 nucleotides match TRBD2. There are 15 residues in the CDR3. CDR1 and CDR2 (germline): SGHRS, YFSETQ. The CDR3 DNA sequence: TGTGCCAGCAGTTTAGTGAGCGGGGGATACAATGAGCAGTTCTTC. Protein product: CASSLVSGGYNEQFF.

A word on this clonotype: A junction boundary mismatches the germline segment, possibly from a read error. J is TRBJ2-5 and V is TRBV4-1, with D uncertain. The CDR3 has 12 amino acids. Germline V gene sequence: CDR1 MGHRA, CDR2 YSYEKL. CDR3 sequence: CASSQPQGTQYF. The DNA for the CDR3 is TGCGCCAGCAGCCAACCACAAGGGACCCAGTACTTC.

This clonotype was observed a few times. The rearrangement joins TRBV3-1 to TRBJ1-1; D is perhaps TRBD1 (6 bases). Trimming took 3 bases from V and 3 from J, leaving 17 bases between them. The germline V gene has CDR1 LGHDT and CDR2 YNNKEL (reference sequence). The CDR3 loop spans 16 amino acids. CDR3 DNA: TGTGCCAGCAGCCACCCTTGGCGAGGGGGAGACACTGAAGCTTTCTTT. It translates to CASSHPWRGGDTEAFF.

Turning to this clonotype: A read error may produce the germline difference seen at one junction end. The chain has TRBV5-1 and TRBJ2-3, with D perhaps matching TRBD2 (5 bases). The germline CDR1 and CDR2 sequences are SGHRS and YFSETQ. This CDR3 contains 15 residues. CDR3 in amino acids: CASSLGPGITDTQYF. CDR3 sequence (DNA): TGCGCCAGCAGTTTGGGCCCGGGAATCACAGATACGCAGTATTTT.

V is TRBV7-9 and J is TRBJ1-2; no definite D call. The CDR3 contains 13 residues. Per germline, CDR1 SEHNR and CDR2 FQNEAQ (reference sequence). V lost 8 bases, J lost 4 bases, and 14 bases lay in between. CDR3 DNA: TGTGCCAGCGTGGGGATTTTGGGCTATGGCTACACCTTC. Translating gives CASVGILGYGYTF. The entire variable domain, with the rest obtained from reference TRBV7-9 and TRBJ1-2, is as follows: DTGVSQNPRHKITKRGQNVTFRCDPISEHNRLYWYRQTLGQGPEFLTYFQNEAQLEKSRLLSDRFSAERPKGSFSTLEIQRTEQGDSAMYLCASVGILGYGYTFGSGTRLTVV.

This clonotype has a count of ten or more. V usage is TRBV29-1 and J usage is TRBJ2-7; D is unclear. The CDR3 loop spans 13 amino acids. Looked up from germline, CDR1 is SQVTM and CDR2 is ANQGSEA. V gave up 4 bases and J gave up 0 bases, with 10 bases separating them. The CDR3: CSVGTTASYEQYF. The CDR3 nucleotides are TGCAGCGTTGGAACCACCGCCTCCTACGAGCAGTACTTC.

This clonotype appeared a few times. The V gene is TRBV4-3, the J gene TRBJ1-1, with 10 bases that match TRBD1. Germline values: CDR1 LGHNA, CDR2 YSLEER. The CDR3 sequence is 16 residues long. Unmatched junction bases numbered 4, after V lost 2 bases and J lost 1 base. CDR3 DNA sequence: TGCGCCAGCAGCCAACTAGGGGACAGGGGGAACACTGAAGCTTTCTTT. Translating gives CASSQLGDRGNTEAFF.

The chain combines TRBV20-1 with TRBJ2-3; 8 nucleotides align to TRBD2. This CDR3 is built from 17 residues. Germline V gene sequence: CDR1 DFQATT, CDR2 SNEGSKA (reference sequence). V dropped 5 bases and J dropped 0; count of bases not matched to a gene: 13. CDR3: CSAEPGLVEMSTDTQYF. In nucleotides, the CDR3 is TGCAGTGCTGAGCCGGGACTAGTGGAAATGAGCACAGATACGCAGTATTTT.

The chain uses TRBV7-2 and TRBJ1-2; TRBD1 is a possible D gene (5 bases). Germline CDR1 is SGHTA and CDR2 is FQGNSA. CDR3 length equals 16 residues. V was shortened by 1 base and J by 8 bases, with 20 bases between the two germline ends. The CDR3 coding sequence is TGTGCCAGCAGCTTAGTCTTAGAAGTCAGGGTGTGGGGCTACACCTTC. This encodes CASSLVLEVRVWGYTF. The variable domain in full, completed from reference TRBV7-2 and TRBJ1-2, reads GAGVSQSPSNKVTEKGKDVELRCDPISGHTALYWYRQSLGQGLEFLIYFQGNSAPDKSGLPSDRFSAERTGGSVSTLTIQRTQQEDSAVYLCASSLVLEVRVWGYTFGSGTRLTVV.

This clonotype has just a few counts. This rearrangement joins TRBV11-2 to TRBJ2-5; D perhaps matches TRBD2 (6 bases). The germline V gene encodes CDR1 SGHAT and CDR2 FQNNGV. The CDR3 loop spans 15 amino acids. V dropped 3 bases and J dropped 3 bases, with 14 bases sitting between them. This CDR3 reads CASSLEGTAKETQYF. Here the CDR3 DNA reads TGTGCCAGCAGCTTGGAGGGGACTGCGAAAGAGACCCAGTACTTC.

The V call is TRBV28, the J call TRBJ2-1; 7 bases are shared with TRBD1. There are 15 residues in the CDR3. Germline CDR1 reads MDHEN; CDR2 reads SYDVKM. V dropped 4 bases and J dropped 10; count of bases not matched to a gene: 13. CDR3 sequence: CASSSGLGGTEEQFF. The CDR3 DNA sequence: TGTGCCAGCAGTTCCGGTTTAGGGGGCACGGAGGAGCAGTTCTTC.

The chain combines TRBV27 with TRBJ1-2, with 9 nucleotides matching TRBD1. V was pared by 5 bases and J by 3 bases, with 7 bases of the junction left unmatched. The CDR3 sequence is 15 residues long. Germline CDR1 reads MNHEY; CDR2 reads SMNVEV (reference sequence). This chain's CDR3 is CASSRGTGLHYGYTF. CDR3 bases: TGTGCCAGCAGTCGGGGGACAGGGCTCCACTATGGCTACACCTTC.